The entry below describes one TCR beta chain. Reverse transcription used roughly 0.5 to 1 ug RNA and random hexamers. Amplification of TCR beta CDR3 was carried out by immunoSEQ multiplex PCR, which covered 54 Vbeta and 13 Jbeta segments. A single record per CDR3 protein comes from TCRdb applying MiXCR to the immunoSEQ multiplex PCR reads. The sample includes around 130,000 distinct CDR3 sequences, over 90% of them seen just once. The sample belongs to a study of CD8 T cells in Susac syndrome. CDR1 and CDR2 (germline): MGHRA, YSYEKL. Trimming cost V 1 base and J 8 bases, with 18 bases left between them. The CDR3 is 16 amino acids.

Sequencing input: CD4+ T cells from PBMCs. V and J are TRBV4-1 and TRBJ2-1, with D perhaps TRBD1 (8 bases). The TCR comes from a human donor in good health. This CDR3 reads CASSQVLGQGGHEQFF. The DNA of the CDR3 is TGCGCCAGCAGCCAAGTTCTCGGACAGGGAGGGCATGAGCAGTTCTTC.